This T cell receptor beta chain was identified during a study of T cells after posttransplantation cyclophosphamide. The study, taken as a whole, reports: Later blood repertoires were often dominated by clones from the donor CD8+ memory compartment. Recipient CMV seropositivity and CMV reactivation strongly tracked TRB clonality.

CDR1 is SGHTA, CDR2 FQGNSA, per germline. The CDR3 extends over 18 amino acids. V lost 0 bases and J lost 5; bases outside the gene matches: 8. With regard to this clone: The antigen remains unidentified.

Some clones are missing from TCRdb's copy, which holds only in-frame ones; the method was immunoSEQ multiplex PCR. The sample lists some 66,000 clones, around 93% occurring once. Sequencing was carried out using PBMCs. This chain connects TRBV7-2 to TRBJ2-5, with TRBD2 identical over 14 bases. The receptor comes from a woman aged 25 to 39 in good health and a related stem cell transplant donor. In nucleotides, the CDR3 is TGTGCCAGCAGCTTAGCGGGACTAGCGGGGGCCATCGGGGAGACCCAGTACTTC. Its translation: CASSLAGLAGAIGETQYF.